The T cell receptor beta chain described here comes from a study of kidney transplant recipient with SARS-CoV-2 infection. TCRdb re-derived calls from the reads in MiXCR, one entry per CDR3 protein. The data hold 200,000 to 300,000 distinct CDR3 sequences, with 29% observed a single time. This clonotype has at least ten counts. The CDR3 length is 17 residues. Germline V lookup: CDR1 LGHDT, CDR2 YNNKEL (reference sequence). Trimming pared 6 bases from V and 1 base from J, leaving 21 bases between. The chain combines TRBV3-1 with TRBJ2-5; TRBD2 is a possible D gene (7 bases). The sequence derives from a young adult male patient who had COVID-19 and was a kidney transplant recipient. Part of the T cell pool may stem from the graft donor. The starting material was a blood sample, obtained at baseline and on day 111 from a kidney transplant recipient. CDR3 residues: CASSLRGGTGRQETQYF. As DNA, the CDR3 is TGTGCCAGCAGTTTAAGGGGGGGAACGGGCCGCCAAGAGACCCAGTACTTC.